This is a list of T cell receptor beta chains from one sample in a study of shared clonotypes between healthy human individuals. Method: immunoSEQ multiplex PCR; TCRdb's copy keeps in-frame clones and lacks some. The sample lists millions of clones, approximately 92% occurring once. Source material: naive CD4+ T cells sorted from blood. The receptor set was obtained from a man aged 18-30 years in good health. Each CDR3 is given with its conserved first and last residue. D genes are given only for firm matches. Expanded clones get a size class; other rows say once, few or many, or leave the size out.

J gene | V gene | clone size | D gene | CDR3 protein | CDR3 DNA
TRBJ1-6 | TRBV11-2 | few | . | CASSLVGSFNSPLHF | TGTGCCAGCAGCTTAGTAGGCAGTTTCAATTCACCCCTCCACTTT
TRBJ1-1 | TRBV7-2 | . | . | CASSFGPGGTEAFF | TGTGCCAGCAGCTTCGGGCCTGGGGGCACTGAAGCTTTCTTT
TRBJ1-5 | TRBV5-4 | . | . | CASSSDNQPQHF | TGTGCCAGCAGCTCAGATAATCAGCCCCAGCATTTT
TRBJ1-1 | TRBV10-3 | few | . | CAINGGLEGGAFF | TGTGCCATCAATGGGGGATTGGAAGGGGGAGCTTTCTTT
TRBJ2-7 | TRBV18 | once | . | CASSPPGRGEYEQYF | TGTGCCAGCTCACCCCCTGGCAGGGGGGAGTACGAGCAGTACTTC
TRBJ1-5 | TRBV18 | once | . | CASSPPPGQPQHF | TGTGCCAGCTCACCACCGCCGGGTCAGCCCCAGCATTTT
TRBJ1-5 | TRBV4-3 | . | . | CASSQEVAGRQPQHF | TGCGCCAGCAGCCAAGAGGTCGCAGGGCGGCAGCCCCAGCATTTT
TRBJ1-1 | TRBV18 | . | . | CASSPGRGEAFF | TGTGCCAGCTCACCAGGGAGAGGGGAGGCTTTCTTT
TRBJ2-4 | TRBV27 | once | . | CASSLSHTQGLLAKNIQYF | TGTGCCAGCAGTTTATCCCACACTCAGGGCTTGCTGGCCAAAAACATTCAGTACTTC
TRBJ2-1 | TRBV30 | once | TRBD2 | CAWSASGRFNEQFF | TGTGCCTGGAGTGCTAGCGGGAGGTTTAATGAGCAGTTCTTC
TRBJ1-5 | TRBV4-1 | few | . | CASSLGRINQPQHF | TGCGCCAGCAGCCTTGGCAGAATCAATCAGCCCCAGCATTTT
TRBJ1-2 | TRBV28 | . | . | CASSFGGQALSYGYTF | TGTGCCAGCAGTTTCGGGGGGCAGGCGCTGAGCTATGGCTACACCTTC
TRBJ2-7 | TRBV7-2 | . | . | CASRGAGGPYEQYF | TGTGCCAGCAGAGGGGCCGGGGGCCCCTACGAGCAGTACTTC
TRBJ2-5 | TRBV7-8 | . | . | CASSTILERWETQYF | TGTGCCAGCAGCACGATACTAGAGAGATGGGAGACCCAGTACTTC
TRBJ2-7 | TRBV19 | . | . | CASSIQFNSGYEQYF | TGTGCCAGTAGTATTCAATTTAATTCAGGCTACGAGCAGTACTTC
TRBJ2-1 | TRBV5-6 | . | TRBD2 | CASSPRAGGPVYEQFF | TGTGCCAGCAGCCCCCGGGCGGGAGGCCCGGTTTATGAGCAGTTCTTC
TRBJ1-6 | TRBV9 | . | . | CASSPGTNSPLHF | TGTGCCAGCAGCCCGGGTACTAATTCACCCCTCCACTTT
TRBJ1-5 | TRBV5-6 | once | . | CASSFGGASQPQHF | TGTGCCAGCAGCTTTGGGGGGGCATCTCAGCCCCAGCATTTT
TRBJ2-3 | TRBV5-1 | . | TRBD2 | CASSTSGSTDTQYF | TGCGCCAGCAGCACTAGCGGAAGCACAGATACGCAGTATTTT
TRBJ2-1 | TRBV18 | . | . | CASSPVGGEYNEQFF | TGTGCCAGCTCACCGGTCGGGGGCGAATACAATGAGCAGTTCTTC
TRBJ2-2 | TRBV7-8 | . | TRBD2 | CASSFSGGTTNTGELFF | TGTGCCAGCAGCTTTAGCGGGGGGACAACGAACACCGGGGAGCTGTTTTTT
TRBJ1-2 | TRBV6-4 | . | . | CASRGTNGGYTF | TGTGCCAGCAGAGGGACAAATGGCGGCTACACCTTC
TRBJ2-5 | TRBV29-1 | . | . | CSVEMGQETQYF | TGCAGCGTTGAAATGGGGCAAGAGACCCAGTACTTC
TRBJ2-2 | TRBV18 | once | . | CASSPGLTTGELFF | TGTGCCAGCTCACCGGGACTCACCACCGGGGAGCTGTTTTTT
TRBJ2-3 | TRBV7-2 | . | TRBD2 | CASSSTGTTGTDTQYF | TGTGCCAGCAGCTCCACCGGGACTACCGGCACAGATACGCAGTATTTT
TRBJ1-1 | TRBV5-1 | . | . | CASSFTGTGTEAFF | TGCGCCAGCAGCTTCACGGGGACGGGGACTGAAGCTTTCTTT
TRBJ2-1 | TRBV7-2 | . | . | CASSSQGLNEQFF | TGTGCCAGCAGCTCGCAGGGGTTAAATGAGCAGTTCTTC
TRBJ1-1 | TRBV2 | once | . | CASSDMGMNTEAFF | TGTGCCAGCAGTGATATGGGAATGAACACTGAAGCTTTCTTT
TRBJ2-2 | TRBV5-1 | . | . | CASSWGTGDTGELFF | TGCGCCAGCAGCTGGGGGACTGGAGACACCGGGGAGCTGTTTTTT
TRBJ1-3 | TRBV9 | . | . | CASSRDNSGNTIYF | TGTGCCAGCAGCAGGGATAATTCCGGAAACACCATATATTTT
TRBJ2-3 | TRBV5-1 | . | . | CASSWTSSTDTQYF | TGCGCCAGCAGCTGGACATCGAGCACAGATACGCAGTATTTT
TRBJ2-1 | TRBV9 | . | TRBD2 | CASSVEGLAYSSYNEQFF | TGTGCCAGCAGCGTAGAGGGACTAGCGTATAGCTCCTACAATGAGCAGTTCTTC
TRBJ2-7 | TRBV6-6 | once | TRBD2 | CASSRHNSGVSYEQYF | TGTGCCAGCAGCCGACACAATAGCGGGGTCTCCTACGAGCAGTACTTC